The rows below give T cell receptor beta chains drawn from one sample of a study of CD8 T cells in ankylosing spondylitis. TCRdb reprocessed the 5' RACE reads with MiXCR, giving one entry per CDR3 protein. The sample carries about 240,000 distinct CDR3 sequences, about 11% recorded once. The source material was blood, either unsorted or a sorted T cell fraction (not recorded which). The receptors here all came from a male donor with ankylosing spondylitis or in good health (not recorded which). The CDR3 runs from the conserved cysteine through the conserved F or W. D genes are given only for firm matches. Clone size is shown for a subset of rows, as once, few, many or a class of expanded clone.

v_call: TRBV5-1; j_call: TRBJ1-1; d_call: NA; clone_size: many; cdr3_nt: TGCGCCACGGGCTTGGTACAGGGAAGCACTGAAGCTTTCTTT; cdr3_aa: CATGLVQGSTEAFF
v_call: TRBV5-5; j_call: TRBJ2-3; d_call: NA; clone_size: many; cdr3_nt: TGTGCCAGCAGCTTGGTCGGGCCAGGGGTAGATACGCAGTATTTT; cdr3_aa: CASSLVGPGVDTQYF
v_call: TRBV20-1; j_call: TRBJ1-3; d_call: NA; clone_size: many; cdr3_nt: TGCAGTGCCAGAGTTCCGGGGGCGATGGGAAACACCATATATTTT; cdr3_aa: CSARVPGAMGNTIYF
v_call: TRBV7-9; j_call: TRBJ1-5; d_call: NA; clone_size: many; cdr3_nt: TGTGCCAGCAGCTCGACAGGTCCCCAGCATTTT; cdr3_aa: CASSSTGPQHF
v_call: TRBV5-1; j_call: TRBJ2-2; d_call: NA; clone_size: many; cdr3_nt: TGCGCCAGCGAAGGTAGTAACACCGGGGAGCTGTTTTTT; cdr3_aa: CASEGSNTGELFF
v_call: TRBV12-3/TRBV12-4; j_call: TRBJ1-1; d_call: NA; clone_size: many; cdr3_nt: TGTGCCAGCAGTTTAACCCATACAGGGAACACTGAAGCTTTCTTT; cdr3_aa: CASSLTHTGNTEAFF
v_call: TRBV20-1; j_call: TRBJ1-5; d_call: NA; clone_size: many; cdr3_nt: TGCAGTGCCACCCTCGGGACGGGCAATCAGCCCCAGCATTTT; cdr3_aa: CSATLGTGNQPQHF
v_call: TRBV27; j_call: TRBJ1-2; d_call: NA; clone_size: few; cdr3_nt: TGTGCCAGCAGTTCCACAGGGAAAAACTATGGCTACACCTTC; cdr3_aa: CASSSTGKNYGYTF
v_call: TRBV4-1; j_call: TRBJ1-1; d_call: NA; clone_size: many; cdr3_nt: TGCGCCAGCAGCCCTCAACGGCCCACTGAAGCTTTCTTT; cdr3_aa: CASSPQRPTEAFF
v_call: TRBV11-3; j_call: TRBJ2-5; d_call: NA; clone_size: NA; cdr3_nt: TGTGCCAGCAGCTTAGAGAATAAACAGCCTTCATGGACCCAGTACTTC; cdr3_aa: CASSLENKQPSWTQYF
v_call: TRBV20-1; j_call: TRBJ1-3; d_call: NA; clone_size: many; cdr3_nt: TGCAGTGCTAGAACTATAGGGGTAGGCGGAAACACCATATATTTT; cdr3_aa: CSARTIGVGGNTIYF
v_call: TRBV20-1; j_call: TRBJ2-1; d_call: TRBD2; clone_size: many; cdr3_nt: TGCAGTGCGGCCGGGACTAGCGGGAGGGTTGAGCAGTTCTTC; cdr3_aa: CSAAGTSGRVEQFF
v_call: TRBV12-3/TRBV12-4; j_call: TRBJ2-1; d_call: TRBD1; clone_size: many; cdr3_nt: TGTGCCAGCAGTTTCACGGCAAGGGGGCCTAGGCTTGTGGAGAATGAGCAGTTCTTC; cdr3_aa: CASSFTARGPRLVENEQFF
v_call: TRBV24-1; j_call: TRBJ2-3; d_call: TRBD2; clone_size: many; cdr3_nt: TGTGCCACCAGTGACGATCCGGGAGGTACGCAGTATTTT; cdr3_aa: CATSDDPGGTQYF
v_call: TRBV20-1; j_call: TRBJ2-1; d_call: TRBD2; clone_size: many; cdr3_nt: TGCAGTGCTACCCTAGCGGGCCTCTATGAGCAGTTCTTC; cdr3_aa: CSATLAGLYEQFF
v_call: TRBV27; j_call: TRBJ2-7; d_call: TRBD1; clone_size: many; cdr3_nt: TGTGCCAGCAGTTTTAGGGGGCCGGGGTACTTC; cdr3_aa: CASSFRGPGYF
v_call: TRBV5-1; j_call: TRBJ1-1; d_call: NA; clone_size: many; cdr3_nt: TGCGCCAGCAGGATCCGGGAATTGAACACTGAAGCTTTCTTT; cdr3_aa: CASRIRELNTEAFF
v_call: TRBV29-1; j_call: TRBJ2-3; d_call: TRBD2; clone_size: many; cdr3_nt: TGCAGCGTTGAAAAGCGGGAGCGGACAGATACGCAGTATTTT; cdr3_aa: CSVEKRERTDTQYF
v_call: TRBV7-9; j_call: TRBJ2-7; d_call: TRBD1; clone_size: NA; cdr3_nt: TGTGCCAGCAGCCCAAGGGGGCTATTGTACGAGCAGTACTTC; cdr3_aa: CASSPRGLLYEQYF
v_call: TRBV2; j_call: TRBJ2-2; d_call: NA; clone_size: NA; cdr3_nt: TGTGCCAGCAGTAAATGGTCACCTGCGAACACCGGGGAGCTGTTTTTT; cdr3_aa: CASSKWSPANTGELFF
v_call: TRBV4-2; j_call: TRBJ2-5; d_call: TRBD1; clone_size: few; cdr3_nt: TGTGCCAGCAGCCGGACCAGGGGGGAGACCCAGTACTTC; cdr3_aa: CASSRTRGETQYF
v_call: TRBV5-1; j_call: TRBJ2-3; d_call: NA; clone_size: many; cdr3_nt: TGCGCCAGCAGCTCCCCGACTAGTTCGGGTACGCAGTATTTT; cdr3_aa: CASSSPTSSGTQYF
v_call: TRBV11-1; j_call: TRBJ1-2; d_call: NA; clone_size: many; cdr3_nt: TGTGCCAGCAGCTTAGCGGCGAAGGGGTATAACTATGGCTACACCTTC; cdr3_aa: CASSLAAKGYNYGYTF
v_call: TRBV7-9; j_call: TRBJ1-1; d_call: NA; clone_size: few; cdr3_nt: TGTGCCAGCAGCCCGGGCGACGAAGCTTTCTTT; cdr3_aa: CASSPGDEAFF
v_call: TRBV7-9; j_call: TRBJ2-7; d_call: TRBD2; clone_size: NA; cdr3_nt: TGTGCCAGGAGCCTTGGGGCGGGGGAATTCTACGAGCAGTACTTC; cdr3_aa: CARSLGAGEFYEQYF
v_call: TRBV5-1; j_call: TRBJ1-1; d_call: NA; clone_size: many; cdr3_nt: TGCGCCAGCAGCCCAACCTTGAGGAGGGAGGGGGTGAACACTGAAGCTTTCTTT; cdr3_aa: CASSPTLRREGVNTEAFF
v_call: TRBV12-3/TRBV12-4; j_call: TRBJ1-4; d_call: NA; clone_size: many; cdr3_nt: TGTGCCAGCAGTTCAGTAGCCGTGGGAGTGAAACTGTTTTTT; cdr3_aa: CASSSVAVGVKLFF
v_call: TRBV25-1; j_call: TRBJ2-6; d_call: NA; clone_size: many; cdr3_nt: TGTGCCAGCAGTGCCGGACATACTGGGGCCAACGTCCTGACTTTC; cdr3_aa: CASSAGHTGANVLTF
v_call: TRBV5-1; j_call: TRBJ2-5; d_call: TRBD2; clone_size: many; cdr3_nt: TGCGCCAGCAGCTTAGGGACTAGCTCGGAGACCCAGTACTTC; cdr3_aa: CASSLGTSSETQYF
v_call: TRBV20-1; j_call: TRBJ2-1; d_call: TRBD2; clone_size: many; cdr3_nt: TGCAGTGCTAGATTGAAGCGGGGGTACAATGAGCAGTTCTTC; cdr3_aa: CSARLKRGYNEQFF
v_call: TRBV15; j_call: TRBJ2-1; d_call: TRBD2; clone_size: many; cdr3_nt: TGTGCCACCAGCAGAGGCGGGGGGAACAATGAGCAGTTCTTC; cdr3_aa: CATSRGGGNNEQFF
v_call: TRBV7-8; j_call: TRBJ2-5; d_call: TRBD2; clone_size: many; cdr3_nt: TGTGCCAGCAGCTCAGTAGCGGGAGGGCTAAGGGAGACCCAGTACTTC; cdr3_aa: CASSSVAGGLRETQYF
v_call: TRBV20-1; j_call: TRBJ2-7; d_call: TRBD1; clone_size: many; cdr3_nt: TGCAGTGCCCCTAGGGGGCAGGGCTCCTACGAGCAGTACTTC; cdr3_aa: CSAPRGQGSYEQYF
v_call: TRBV7-2; j_call: TRBJ1-1; d_call: NA; clone_size: few; cdr3_nt: TGTGCCAGCAGCTTAGCTATGCGGGGGCAAAATGAAGCTTTCTTT; cdr3_aa: CASSLAMRGQNEAFF
v_call: TRBV5-1; j_call: TRBJ1-1; d_call: NA; clone_size: many; cdr3_nt: TGCGCCAGCGGGGTTGACTTGAACACTGAAGCTTTCTTT; cdr3_aa: CASGVDLNTEAFF
v_call: TRBV12-3/TRBV12-4; j_call: TRBJ2-5; d_call: NA; clone_size: NA; cdr3_nt: TGTGCCAGCAGTTACTTATATTTGTACCAAGAGACCCAGTACTTC; cdr3_aa: CASSYLYLYQETQYF
v_call: TRBV11-3; j_call: TRBJ1-1; d_call: NA; clone_size: NA; cdr3_nt: TGTGCCAGCAGCTTAGATCGACAGTACACTGAAGCTTTCTTT; cdr3_aa: CASSLDRQYTEAFF
v_call: TRBV20-1; j_call: TRBJ2-1; d_call: NA; clone_size: many; cdr3_nt: TGCAGTGGAGGGGGGACGGGAATTGGTTACAATGAGCAGTTCTTC; cdr3_aa: CSGGGTGIGYNEQFF
v_call: TRBV20-1; j_call: TRBJ1-5; d_call: TRBD1; clone_size: many; cdr3_nt: TGCAGTGCTAGGGGACAGTCGGCTAGCAATCAGCCCCAGCATTTT; cdr3_aa: CSARGQSASNQPQHF
v_call: TRBV5-1; j_call: TRBJ2-2; d_call: TRBD1; clone_size: many; cdr3_nt: TGCGCCAGCAGCGAACGACAGGGGAGAACCGGGGAGCTGTTTTTT; cdr3_aa: CASSERQGRTGELFF
v_call: TRBV4-1; j_call: TRBJ1-4; d_call: TRBD1; clone_size: many; cdr3_nt: TGCGCCAGCAGGGAAGGACGGGGACAGGGGGCCTTTGCTAATGAAAAACTGTTTTTT; cdr3_aa: CASREGRGQGAFANEKLFF
v_call: TRBV4-1; j_call: TRBJ2-7; d_call: TRBD1; clone_size: many; cdr3_nt: TGCGCCAGCAGCCAGGGATTAACAGGGGCCGGCGATCCCTACGAGCAGTACTTC; cdr3_aa: CASSQGLTGAGDPYEQYF
v_call: TRBV12-3/TRBV12-4; j_call: TRBJ1-1; d_call: NA; clone_size: many; cdr3_nt: TGTGCCAGCGGGCACAGGGAGAACACTGAAGCTTTCTTT; cdr3_aa: CASGHRENTEAFF
v_call: TRBV9; j_call: TRBJ1-3; d_call: TRBD1; clone_size: many; cdr3_nt: TGTGCCAGCAGCGTAGATCAGGGGGCCGGAAACACCATATATTTT; cdr3_aa: CASSVDQGAGNTIYF